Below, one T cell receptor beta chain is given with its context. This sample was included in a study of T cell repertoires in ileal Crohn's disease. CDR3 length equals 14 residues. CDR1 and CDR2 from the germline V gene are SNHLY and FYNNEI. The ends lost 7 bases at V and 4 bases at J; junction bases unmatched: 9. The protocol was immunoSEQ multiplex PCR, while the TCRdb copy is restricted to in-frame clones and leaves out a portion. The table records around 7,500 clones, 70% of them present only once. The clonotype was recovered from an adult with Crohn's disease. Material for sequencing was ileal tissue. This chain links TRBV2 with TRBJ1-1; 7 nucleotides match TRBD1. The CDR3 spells CASKLFDRATEAFF. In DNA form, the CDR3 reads TGTGCCAGCAAGCTTTTTGACAGGGCCACTGAAGCTTTCTTT.